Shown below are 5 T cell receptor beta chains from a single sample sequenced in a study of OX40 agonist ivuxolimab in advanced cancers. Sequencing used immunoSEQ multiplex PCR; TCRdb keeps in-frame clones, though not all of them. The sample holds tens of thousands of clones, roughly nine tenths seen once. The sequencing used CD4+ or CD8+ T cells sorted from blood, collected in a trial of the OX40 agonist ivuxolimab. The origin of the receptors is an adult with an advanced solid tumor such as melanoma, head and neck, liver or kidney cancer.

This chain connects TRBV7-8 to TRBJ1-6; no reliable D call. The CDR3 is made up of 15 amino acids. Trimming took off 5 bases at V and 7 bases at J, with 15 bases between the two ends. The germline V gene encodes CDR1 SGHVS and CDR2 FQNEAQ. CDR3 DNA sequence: TGTGCCAGCAGCCCATTGGAAAGGGCCAATTCACCCCTCCACTTT. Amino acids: CASSPLERANSPLHF.

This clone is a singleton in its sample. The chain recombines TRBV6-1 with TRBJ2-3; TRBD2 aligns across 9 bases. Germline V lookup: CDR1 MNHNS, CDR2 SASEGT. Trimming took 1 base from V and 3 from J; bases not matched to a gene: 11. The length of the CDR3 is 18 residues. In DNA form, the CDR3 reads TGTGCCAGCAGTGAAGTTGGAATGCGGGGGGGCCGTACAGATACGCAGTATTTT. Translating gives CASSEVGMRGGRTDTQYF.

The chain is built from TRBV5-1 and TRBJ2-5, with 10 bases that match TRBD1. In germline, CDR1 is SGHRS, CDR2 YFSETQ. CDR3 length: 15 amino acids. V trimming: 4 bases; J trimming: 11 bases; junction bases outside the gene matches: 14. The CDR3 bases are TGCGCCAGCAGCGAAACCGGGACAGGGGTTTCCCTGCAGTACTTC. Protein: CASSETGTGVSLQYF.

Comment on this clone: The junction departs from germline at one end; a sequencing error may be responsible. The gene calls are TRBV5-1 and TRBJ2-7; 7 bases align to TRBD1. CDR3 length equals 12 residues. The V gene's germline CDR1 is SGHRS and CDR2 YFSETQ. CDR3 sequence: CASSPGQDEQYF. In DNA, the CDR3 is TGTGCCAGCAGCCCCGGACAGGACGAGCAGTACTTC.

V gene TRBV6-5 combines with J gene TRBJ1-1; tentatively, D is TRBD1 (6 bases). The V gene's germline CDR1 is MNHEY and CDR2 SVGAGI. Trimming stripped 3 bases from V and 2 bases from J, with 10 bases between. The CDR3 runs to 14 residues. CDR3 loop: CASSYDRTNTEAFF. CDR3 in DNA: TGTGCCAGCAGTTATGACAGGACCAACACTGAAGCTTTCTTT.